Following are 15 T cell receptor beta chains from one sample sequenced in a study of yellow fever vaccine responses in identical twins (dated by TCRdb to the late 2010s). The library was obtained by RT-PCR. TCRdb records Illumina HiSeq 2500 as the sequencer. TCRdb itself trimmed the public reads at Q25 with fastp, ran MiXCR and retained productive beta chains. Rows are unified per CDR3 protein, each entry keeping the most common DNA and genes. The sample table records 25,000 or so distinct CDR3 sequences; 60% to 85% of these occur just once. The ten largest clonotypes hold about 4.8% of the sample. Sequencing was performed on T cells from blood (PBMCs), unsorted or a sorted subset (not recorded which), taken before or after yellow fever vaccination (not recorded which). These receptors originate from a woman aged 18 to 35 who received the yellow fever vaccine. Donor details come from another sample of the same person, matched by shared clones.

The sample holds a few counts of this clonotype. The V and J genes are TRBV5-4 and TRBJ1-1, with D perhaps TRBD1 (6 bases). Germline CDR1 is SGHNT and CDR2 is YYREEE (reference sequence). V was cut by 3 bases and J by 4 bases, with 13 bases left in between. The CDR3 totals 14 residues. CDR3 residues: CASSSGQWGTEAFF. For the CDR3, the DNA is TGTGCCAGCAGCTCCGGACAGTGGGGCACTGAAGCTTTCTTT.

The rearrangement uses TRBV4-1 and TRBJ2-7, with 9 bases aligning to TRBD2. Trimming at V came to 0 bases and at J to 6 bases, leaving 9 bases not matched to a gene. The germline V gene encodes CDR1 MGHRA and CDR2 YSYEKL. The CDR3 covers 16 residues. The CDR3 DNA reads as TGCGCCAGCAGCCAAGATCGCGCTAGCGGGATATCCGAGCAGTACTTC. Protein: CASSQDRASGISEQYF.

This chain connects TRBV7-9 to TRBJ2-1; TRBD2 matches at 9 bases. The CDR3 loop spans 15 amino acids. Germline trimming cut 4 bases from V and 4 bases from J; bases unmatched to any gene: 5. From germline, CDR1 is SEHNR and CDR2 FQNEAQ (reference sequence). The CDR3 sequence: CASSSIAGVYNEQFF. CDR3 DNA sequence: TGTGCCAGCAGCTCAATAGCGGGGGTATACAATGAGCAGTTCTTC.

The chain couples TRBV7-3 to TRBJ2-7; D perhaps matches TRBD2 (6 bases). Trimming shortened V by 1 base and J by 4 bases, and 14 bases separated the two germline ends. The CDR3 consists of 15 residues. Germline V gene data show CDR1 as SGHTA and CDR2 as FQGTGA. The CDR3 DNA reads as TGTGCCAGCAGCTTAAGGGGCCGGGGGTCGTACGAGCAGTACGTC. Its protein product is CASSLRGRGSYEQYV.

The chain couples TRBV7-6 to TRBJ2-1; 7 nucleotides agree with TRBD2. This CDR3 contains 16 residues. The J segment lost 6 bases and the V segment lost 1 base, leaving 9 bases of the junction unmatched. The germline V gene has CDR1 SGHVS and CDR2 FNYEAQ. This chain's CDR3 is CASSLGPLALVNEQFF. CDR3 in DNA: TGTGCCAGCAGCTTAGGTCCACTAGCGTTAGTCAATGAGCAGTTCTTC.

This clonotype showed up just a few times. The chain recombines TRBV25-1 with TRBJ1-1; D ambiguous. V was pared by 5 bases and J by 1 base, with 11 bases between. The CDR3 consists of 14 residues. CDR1 is MGHDK, CDR2 SYGVNS, per germline. CDR3 coding DNA: TGTGCCAGCAGTCCCCCGACACGGAACACTGAAGCTTTCTTT. Amino acids: CASSPPTRNTEAFF.

V usage is TRBV7-6 and J usage is TRBJ2-1, with 8 bases aligning to TRBD1. The V segment lost 5 bases and the J segment 0 bases; nucleotides outside the gene matches: 3. This CDR3 region has 15 residues. CDR1 and CDR2 (germline): SGHVS, FNYEAQ. CDR3 amino acids: CASSVDRASYNEQFF. The CDR3 nucleotides read TGTGCCAGCAGCGTGGACAGGGCCTCCTACAATGAGCAGTTCTTC.

There are a few counts of this clonotype. The CDR3 region is CASSRSTSGTGSLSPLHF. CDR3 coding DNA: TGTGCCAGCAGCCGATCTACCTCCGGGACAGGGAGTTTATCACCCCTCCACTTT. The rearrangement links TRBV13 to TRBJ1-6; 9 bases align to TRBD1. The CDR3 extends over 18 amino acids. CDR1 and CDR2 (germline): PRHDT, FYEKMQ (reference sequence). The V and J ends lost 5 bases and 10 bases, in that order; junction bases with no gene match: 18.

The CDR3 sequence is CASSFSGTSGYNEQFF. The CDR3 region has the DNA TGTGCCAGCAGTTTCTCCGGGACTAGCGGGTACAATGAGCAGTTCTTC. The rearrangement uses TRBV27 and TRBJ2-1; 12 bases fit TRBD2. Germline CDR1 reads MNHEY; CDR2 reads SMNVEV (reference sequence). The CDR3 loop spans 16 amino acids. Unmatched junction bases numbered 4, after V lost 3 bases and J lost 4 bases.

In this sample, this clonotype turned up once. The chain employs TRBV28 and TRBJ2-1; D is perhaps TRBD1 or TRBD2 (5 bases each). V lost 5 bases to trimming and J lost 4 bases, with 21 bases between them. The CDR3 is made up of 17 amino acids. Germline V gene lookup returns CDR1 MDHEN and CDR2 SYDVKM. For the CDR3, the DNA is TGTGCCAGCAGTCCCGGCCGGGGCCTAGGACCTTACAATGAGCAGTTCTTC. Protein: CASSPGRGLGPYNEQFF.

V gene TRBV20-1 combines with J gene TRBJ1-5; 10 positions agree with TRBD1. This CDR3 is 14 amino acids long. Germline CDR1 is DFQATT and CDR2 is SNEGSKA (reference sequence). The V segment lost 2 bases and the J segment 4 bases; nucleotides outside the gene matches: 2. The CDR3 sequence: CSARRGQGNQPQHF. CDR3 DNA: TGCAGTGCTAGAAGGGGACAGGGGAATCAGCCCCAGCATTTT.

This clonotype came up a few times. The chain links TRBV13 to TRBJ1-1; maybe TRBD1 (6 bases). Trimming cost V 8 bases and J 0 bases, with 19 bases left between them. The CDR3 runs 16 residues. From germline, CDR1 is PRHDT and CDR2 FYEKMQ (reference sequence). CDR3 protein: CASEPPLTGMNTEAFF. CDR3 in DNA: TGTGCCAGCGAACCTCCTCTGACAGGTATGAACACTGAAGCTTTCTTT. The complete variable domain, with remaining parts taken from reference TRBV13 and TRBJ1-1, reads AAGVIQSPRHLIKEKRETATLKCYPIPRHDTVYWYQQGPGQDPQFLISFYEKMQSDKGSIPDRFSAQQFSDYHSELNMSSLELGDSALYFCASEPPLTGMNTEAFFGQGTRLTVV.

The genes are TRBV6-2 or TRBV6-3 and TRBJ2-7; D not resolved. Trimming took off 6 bases at V and 4 bases at J, with 13 bases between the two ends. The CDR3 length is 13 residues. Germline loops: CDR1 MNHEY, CDR2 SVGEGT. CDR3 loop: CASSPQWGYEQYF. CDR3 coding DNA: TGTGCCAGCAGCCCTCAGTGGGGTTACGAGCAGTACTTC.

CDR3: CASSLVLAETQYF. The CDR3 coding sequence is TGTGCCAGCAGCTTAGTCCTAGCTGAGACCCAGTACTTC. The chain employs TRBV7-8 and TRBJ2-5, with a possible D match to TRBD2 (5 bases). Germline values: CDR1 SGHVS, CDR2 FQNEAQ. The CDR3 consists of 13 residues. V was cut by 1 base and J by 5 bases, with 8 bases left in between.

V gene TRBV24-1 combines with J gene TRBJ2-7, with TRBD2 identical over 7 bases. Per germline, CDR1 KGHDR and CDR2 SFDVKD. The CDR3 has 16 residues. The V and J ends lost 2 bases and 1 base, in that order; junction bases with no gene match: 7. CDR3 sequence: CATSDSPSGGSYEQYF. The DNA for the CDR3 is TGTGCCACCAGTGATTCCCCTAGCGGTGGTTCCTACGAGCAGTACTTC.